This T cell receptor (beta chain) was observed in a study of shared clonotypes between healthy human individuals. Germline values: CDR1 WNHNN, CDR2 SYGVQD (reference sequence). Deletions cut 2 bases from V and 7 bases from J, with 12 bases between. The CDR3 is made up of 13 amino acids. For sorted subsets, about 200 ng DNA per replicate equaled about 31,000 T cell genomes. This table comes from immunoSEQ multiplex PCR, and its TCRdb copy is limited to in-frame clones, with some not included. The repertoire holds approximately 2,300,000 clones, with under 95% as singletons. The chain couples TRBV10-1 to TRBJ2-7, with D possibly matching TRBD2 (5 bases). The sequencing input was naive CD4+ T cells from PBMCs. Subset in this sample: CD45RA+ positively selected. The clonotype comes from a man between 18 and 29 years old in good health. Some clones in this sample may be carry-over from other donors' samples. CDR3 bases: TGCGCCAGCAGTGAGGGACCACAGCGGGAGCAGTACTTC. Residues: CASSEGPQREQYF.